This T cell receptor (beta chain) was identified during a study of vaccination and CD4 T cells after COVID-19. The CDR3 contains 14 residues. Trimming cost V 5 bases and J 1 base, with 11 bases left between them. The germline gives CDR1 SGHTA, CDR2 FQGNSA. With respect to this clonotype: Its antigen is currently unknown.

Sample treatment: approximately 11-day PBMC culture with coronavirus spike peptide pools or control peptides (ViraFEST assay). Oncomine TCR Beta short-read sequencing was applied to DNA from cultured CD4+ T cells. MiXCR was run by TCRdb on the PCR reads, yielding one entry per CDR3 protein. Of around 11,000 distinct CDR3 sequences listed, 77% are singletons. The rearrangement uses TRBV7-2 and TRBJ1-1; no clear D. The clonotype originates from a human donor who had recovered from COVID-19. What was sequenced was CD4+ T cells from blood, cultured in vitro. CDR3 residues: CASSTPQRNTEAFF. For the CDR3, the DNA is TGTGCCAGCAGCACGCCACAGAGGAACACTGAAGCTTTCTTT.